Below, 29 T cell receptor beta chains from the same sample are listed, as sequenced in a study of response to subunit inactivated influenza vaccine (dated by TCRdb to the late 2010s). The library was obtained by RT-PCR. The sequencer was an Illumina HiSeq 2500. TCRdb applied fastp at Q25 and MiXCR to the public reads, then kept only in-frame beta chains. Identical CDR3 protein sequences are pooled into one entry, listed with their most common genes and DNA. Here the sample has about 580,000 distinct CDR3 sequences; 14% occur a single time. The top ten clonotypes cover over 8.5% of the sample. The material was PBMCs from blood, obtained 11 to 12 days after vaccination. These receptors came from a man aged 50-59 years who received an inactivated influenza vaccine. Donor details come from another sample of the same person, matched by shared clones.

The chain uses TRBV20-1 and TRBJ2-2; TRBD1 matches 8 bases. Germline CDR1 reads DFQATT; CDR2 reads SNEGSKA (reference sequence). Trimming took 0 bases from V and 3 from J; bases not matched to a gene: 6. The CDR3 has 16 residues. This chain's CDR3 is CSARDPGQGDTGELFF. The CDR3 DNA sequence: TGCAGTGCTAGAGATCCCGGACAGGGTGACACCGGGGAGCTGTTTTTT.

This chain joins TRBV10-3 and TRBJ2-3; TRBD2 matches at 7 bases. This CDR3 spans 15 amino acids. From germline, CDR1 is ENHRY and CDR2 SYGVKD. After removal of 0 bases from V and 7 bases from J, the junction contained 7 bases not matched to a gene. The CDR3 reads CAISESAGRANTQYF. The CDR3 DNA follows: TGTGCCATCAGTGAGTCGGCAGGGAGGGCAAATACGCAGTATTTT.

The gene calls are TRBV30 and TRBJ2-1; D gene unclear. The germline V gene has CDR1 GTSNPN and CDR2 SVGIG (reference sequence). This CDR3 spans 15 amino acids. The germline V and J ends were trimmed by 0 bases and 9 bases, with 18 bases remaining between them. The CDR3 reads CAWSVLGLLSGEQFF. The CDR3 region has the DNA TGTGCCTGGAGTGTACTGGGTCTACTTTCCGGTGAGCAGTTCTTC.

The rearrangement joins TRBV6-5 to TRBJ2-1, with 8 positions matching TRBD1. The germline V gene has CDR1 MNHEY and CDR2 SVGAGI. The CDR3 extends over 18 amino acids. The ends lost 0 bases at V and 5 bases at J; junction bases unmatched: 12. The CDR3: CASSYSPPWQGANNEQFF. Written as DNA, the CDR3 is TGTGCCAGCAGTTACTCTCCGCCGTGGCAGGGGGCTAACAATGAGCAGTTCTTC.

The chain couples TRBV20-1 to TRBJ2-7; possibly TRBD2 for D (6 bases). CDR3 size: 16 residues. The germline V gene has CDR1 DFQATT and CDR2 SNEGSKA (reference sequence). Trimming took 0 bases from V and 9 from J, leaving 24 bases between them. This chain's CDR3 is CSARDLGGAFLDAQYF. In nucleotides, the CDR3 is TGCAGTGCTAGAGATCTAGGAGGGGCTTTTCTCGATGCGCAGTACTTC.

The chain uses TRBV15 and TRBJ2-5; D gene uncertain. The V end was cut by 1 base, the J end by 2 bases, with 11 bases between. Per the germline V gene, CDR1 is LNHNV and CDR2 is YYDKDF (reference sequence). This CDR3 has 15 amino acids. CDR3 amino acids: CATSRVSGWQETQYF. CDR3 DNA sequence: TGTGCCACCAGCAGAGTGTCTGGATGGCAAGAGACCCAGTACTTC.

This clonotype was counted ten times or more. The rearrangement joins TRBV7-9 to TRBJ2-1; perhaps TRBD2 as D (5 bases). V lost 1 base and J 4 bases, leaving 5 bases between the germline ends. Germline values: CDR1 SEHNR, CDR2 FQNEAQ (reference sequence). There are 13 residues in the CDR3. As DNA, the CDR3 is TGTGCCAGCAGCTTAGTAGCGTACAATGAGCAGTTCTTC. Translating gives CASSLVAYNEQFF.

This clonotype came up a few times. This chain uses TRBV7-2 with TRBJ2-2; 9 bases align to TRBD1. V dropped 5 bases and J dropped 5; count of bases not matched to a gene: 12. In germline, CDR1 is SGHTA, CDR2 FQGNSA. CDR3 length equals 17 residues. CDR3 sequence: CASSPLGNRGQTGELFF. In DNA, the CDR3 is TGTGCCAGCAGCCCGCTAGGGAACAGGGGGCAAACCGGGGAGCTGTTTTTT.

This clonotype has a handful of counts. The chain is built from TRBV4-1 and TRBJ2-3; 8 nucleotides line up with TRBD2. The trim removed 2 bases at V and 4 bases at J, leaving 11 bases unmatched. The CDR3 length is 17 residues. Germline V gene lookup returns CDR1 MGHRA and CDR2 YSYEKL. The CDR3 sequence: CASSQPMERGRSDTQYF. Written as DNA, the CDR3 is TGCGCCAGCAGCCAACCGATGGAGCGGGGGAGATCAGATACGCAGTATTTT.

This clonotype was picked up a small number of times. V and J are TRBV7-9 and TRBJ2-7, with a possible D match to TRBD2 (5 bases). V was cut by 4 bases and J by 2 bases, with 9 bases left in between. This CDR3 is built from 13 residues. Germline V gives CDR1 SEHNR, CDR2 FQNEAQ (reference sequence). The CDR3 nucleotides read TGTGCCAGCAGCTCTCAGGAGGCCTACGAGCAGTACTTC. Translated: CASSSQEAYEQYF.

The chain has TRBV5-1 and TRBJ1-1, with TRBD1 matching 7 bases. CDR3 length: 15 residues. Germline V lookup: CDR1 SGHRS, CDR2 YFSETQ. The junction had 14 bases not matched to a gene; V was cut back by 4 bases and J by 8 bases. CDR3 coding DNA: TGCGCCAGCAGCATTGGACAGGCTGGGGGATCGGAAGCTTTCTTT. Translated: CASSIGQAGGSEAFF.

This clonotype was observed a handful of times. The V gene is TRBV11-2, the J gene TRBJ2-3; 8 bases align to TRBD2. CDR1 is SGHAT and CDR2 is FQNNGV in the germline V gene. J gave up 0 bases and V 4 bases, and 6 bases lay outside the gene matches. CDR3 size: 16 residues. CDR3 nucleotide sequence: TGTGCCAGCAGCTCGGCGGGGGGCTGGAGCACAGATACGCAGTATTTT. This sequence encodes CASSSAGGWSTDTQYF. Full variable domain (rest looked up from reference TRBV11-2 and TRBJ2-3): EAGVAQSPRYKIIEKRQSVAFWCNPISGHATLYWYQQILGQGPKLLIQFQNNGVVDDSQLPKDRFSAERLKGVDSTLKIQPAKLEDSAVYLCASSSAGGWSTDTQYFGPGTRLTVL.

The chain combines TRBV12-3 or TRBV12-4 with TRBJ2-2; D is uncertain. The CDR3 is made up of 14 amino acids. The V and J ends lost 4 bases and 1 base respectively, with 7 bases between them. This chain's CDR3 is CASSWVENTGELFF. The CDR3 nucleotides are TGTGCCAGCAGTTGGGTGGAGAACACCGGGGAGCTGTTTTTT.

The V gene is TRBV9, the J gene TRBJ2-4, with D possibly being TRBD1 (6 bases). CDR1 and CDR2 from the germline V gene are SGDLS and YYNGEE. V shed 1 base and J shed 7 bases, with 15 bases lying between them. The CDR3 spans 15 residues. The CDR3 protein is CASSVRTGQGNIQYF. Here the CDR3 DNA reads TGTGCCAGCAGCGTACGGACGGGTCAGGGGAACATTCAGTACTTC.

This clonotype came up a few times. The V gene is TRBV5-4, the J gene TRBJ2-5, with D perhaps matching TRBD2 (5 bases). There are 13 residues in the CDR3. Looked up from germline, CDR1 is SGHNT and CDR2 is YYREEE (reference sequence). Trimming removed 3 bases at V and 4 bases at J, with 10 bases between. CDR3 nucleotides: TGTGCCAGCAGCTCGAAACGGGGAGAGACCCAGTACTTC. Its translation is CASSSKRGETQYF.

This clonotype was seen a few times. The chain joins TRBV28 to TRBJ1-5; D uncertain. This CDR3 is 15 amino acids long. Germline V gives CDR1 MDHEN, CDR2 SYDVKM. V shed 4 bases and J shed 6 bases, with 16 bases lying between them. The CDR3 region is CASSSRTRGVQPQHF. The CDR3 DNA reads TGTGCCAGCAGTTCTCGGACTCGGGGAGTTCAGCCCCAGCATTTT.

The chain employs TRBV5-1 and TRBJ2-7; 9 nucleotides agree with TRBD1. Looked up from germline, CDR1 is SGHRS and CDR2 is YFSETQ. CDR3 length: 16 residues. V trimming: 4 bases; J trimming: 5 bases; junction bases outside the gene matches: 13. The CDR3 coding sequence is TGCGCCAGCAGCACGTATACCGGGACAGGGTCTGACGAGCAGTACTTC. It translates to CASSTYTGTGSDEQYF.

The chain carries TRBV12-3 or TRBV12-4 and TRBJ1-5; 7 bases match TRBD1. The CDR3 covers 16 residues. Germline trimming cut 6 bases from V and 1 base from J; bases unmatched to any gene: 9. CDR3 DNA: TGTGCCAGCAGCCTACTGGGACAGCTGAGCAATCAGCCCCAGCATTTT. Translation: CASSLLGQLSNQPQHF.

The CDR3 bases are TGTGCCAGTAGTACTGGGACTAGCGTCAATGAGCAGTTCTTC. It codes for CASSTGTSVNEQFF. V is TRBV19 and J is TRBJ2-1, with 10 bases lining up with TRBD2. This CDR3 has 14 amino acids. Germline CDR1 is LNHDA and CDR2 is SQIVND (reference sequence). V lost 4 bases, J lost 6 bases, and 3 bases stayed unmatched.

The chain is built from TRBV7-9 and TRBJ2-4; TRBD1 matches at 7 bases. Per germline, CDR1 SEHNR and CDR2 FQNEAQ (reference sequence). V trimming: 6 bases; J trimming: 5 bases; junction bases outside the gene matches: 13. CDR3 length equals 16 residues. CDR3 in DNA: TGTGCCAGCAGTCCATACAGGGGCGACGAAGAAAACATTCAGTACTTC. The encoded protein is CASSPYRGDEENIQYF.

The sample holds a few counts of this clonotype. The rearrangement links TRBV5-4 to TRBJ1-1; 9 nucleotides agree with TRBD1. The V gene end was trimmed by 4 bases and the J gene end by 4 bases; junction bases not matched to a gene: 11. The CDR3 extends over 16 amino acids. Germline V gene lookup returns CDR1 SGHNT and CDR2 YYREEE (reference sequence). CDR3 region: CASSPLGQGKGTEAFF. Written as DNA, the CDR3 is TGTGCCAGCAGCCCCCTGGGACAGGGAAAGGGCACTGAAGCTTTCTTT.

This sequence joins TRBV7-3 and TRBJ1-5, with TRBD1 identical over 10 bases. This CDR3 region has 13 residues. J gave up 11 bases and V 0 bases, and 1 base lay outside the gene matches. Germline-derived CDR1 and CDR2 are SGHTA and FQGTGA. Here the CDR3 DNA reads TGTGCCAGCAGCTTAACAGGGACAGGGGCCCAGCATTTT. Translating it yields CASSLTGTGAQHF.

This clonotype was picked up a small number of times. This chain uses TRBV27 with TRBJ2-3; 7 bases match TRBD1. The trim removed 2 bases at V and 2 bases at J, leaving 13 bases unmatched. Germline V gives CDR1 MNHEY, CDR2 SMNVEV (reference sequence). This CDR3 has 18 amino acids. In DNA form, the CDR3 reads TGTGCCAGCAGTTTAACCCAAACCGGGACAGAATCCACAGATACGCAGTATTTT. Its protein is CASSLTQTGTESTDTQYF.

V and J are TRBV10-1 and TRBJ2-5; D tentatively fits TRBD1 or TRBD2 (5 bases each). CDR1 and CDR2 from the germline V gene are WNHNN and SYGVQD (reference sequence). There are 14 residues in the CDR3. Trimming removed 10 bases at V and 2 bases at J, with 17 bases between. The CDR3 is CANYPGRHQETQYF. CDR3 coding DNA: TGCGCCAACTACCCGGGACGGCATCAAGAGACCCAGTACTTC.

J is TRBJ2-1 and V is TRBV11-2; 12 nucleotides agree with TRBD1. Trimming cost V 3 bases and J 9 bases; bases outside gene matches: 6. Germline V gives CDR1 SGHAT, CDR2 FQNNGV. This CDR3 region has 15 residues. The CDR3 here is CASSLGTGGWGEQFF. The CDR3 DNA follows: TGTGCCAGCAGCTTGGGGACAGGGGGCTGGGGTGAGCAGTTCTTC. Supplemented by reference TRBV11-2 and TRBJ2-1, the full variable domain reads EAGVAQSPRYKIIEKRQSVAFWCNPISGHATLYWYQQILGQGPKLLIQFQNNGVVDDSQLPKDRFSAERLKGVDSTLKIQPAKLEDSAVYLCASSLGTGGWGEQFFGPGTRLTVL.

The chain has TRBV20-1 and TRBJ2-5; 8 nucleotides align to TRBD1. This CDR3 contains 16 residues. CDR1 and CDR2 from the germline V gene are DFQATT and SNEGSKA (reference sequence). V shed 2 bases and J 5 bases; nucleotides not matched to a gene: 13. This CDR3 reads CSARRITTGVSETQYF. Here the CDR3 DNA reads TGCAGTGCTAGACGTATCACGACAGGGGTCTCGGAGACCCAGTACTTC.

This clonotype was detected a few times. The chain carries TRBV6-2 or TRBV6-3 and TRBJ2-1; the D is unclear. Germline V gene data show CDR1 as MNHEY and CDR2 as SVGEGT. This CDR3 is 12 amino acids long. Trimming pared 2 bases from V and 4 bases from J, leaving 3 bases between. In DNA, the CDR3 is TGTGCCAGCAGTTACACGTACAATGAGCAGTTCTTC. This gives the protein CASSYTYNEQFF.

The chain uses TRBV4-2 and TRBJ2-1, with D hard to call. The CDR3 sequence is 16 residues long. Trimming cost V 3 bases and J 0 bases, with 12 bases left between them. Germline loops: CDR1 LGHNA, CDR2 YNFKEQ. The chain's CDR3 is CASSQETLSSYNEQFF. In DNA, the CDR3 is TGTGCCAGCAGCCAGGAGACTCTGAGCTCCTACAATGAGCAGTTCTTC.

The V gene is TRBV5-5, the J gene TRBJ2-3, with 12 bases that match TRBD2. Germline V CDR1 and CDR2: SGHKS, YYEKEE (reference sequence). J was trimmed by 5 bases and V by 4 bases; bases with no gene match: 5. The CDR3 runs 15 residues. CDR3 loop: CASSRTSGVEDTQYF. The CDR3 DNA sequence: TGTGCCAGCAGCAGGACTAGCGGGGTGGAAGATACGCAGTATTTT.